These T cell receptor beta chains were read from a single sample in a study of blood T cells in healthy people across ages. TCRdb used MiXCR to reprocess the 5' RACE reads, holding one entry per CDR3 protein. The sample comprises 870,000 or so distinct CDR3 sequences, about 28% of which are singletons, and approximately 15% rests with the top ten. The sample consisted of blood. The source of these receptors is a woman of 80 years or more in good health. CDR3s include the opening cysteine and the closing phenylalanine or tryptophan. The D gene is left open where the match is weak. Size tells how often a clone was seen (once, few, many) or the class of an expanded clone, and some rows leave it out.

J gene,V gene,clone size,D gene,CDR3 protein,CDR3 DNA
TRBJ1-2,TRBV12-3/TRBV12-4,many,-,CASSAGFGSYGYTF,TGTGCCAGCAGTGCAGGGTTTGGTTCCTATGGCTACACCTTC
TRBJ2-1,TRBV7-8,many,-,CASSLAGRGEQFF,TGTGCCAGCAGCTTAGCCGGCAGGGGGGAACAGTTCTTC
TRBJ2-3,TRBV12-3/TRBV12-4,-,-,CASSLRLGAGVRDTQYF,TGTGCCAGCAGTTTAAGGCTGGGGGCTGGGGTTAGAGATACGCAGTATTTT
TRBJ2-5,TRBV9,many,TRBD2,CASSVLSGGGQETQYF,TGTGCCAGCAGCGTCCTCAGCGGGGGGGGACAAGAGACCCAGTACTTC
TRBJ2-1,TRBV18,few,-,CASSPSHQARMNEQFF,TGTGCCAGCTCACCAAGCCACCAGGCAAGAATGAATGAGCAGTTCTTC
TRBJ2-6,TRBV15,-,-,CAARGPGANVLTF,TGTGCCGCCAGGGGCCCTGGGGCCAACGTCCTGACTTTC
TRBJ2-3,TRBV5-1,many,TRBD1,CASSPGQGTTDTQYF,TGCGCCAGCAGCCCGGGACAGGGGACCACAGATACGCAGTATTTT
TRBJ1-1,TRBV10-3,-,-,CAIMSGHSEAFF,TGTGCCATCATGTCAGGACACAGTGAAGCTTTCTTT
TRBJ2-5,TRBV6-1,-,TRBD2,CASSRLAGQEETQYF,TGTGCCAGCAGCCGACTAGCGGGGCAGGAGGAGACCCAGTACTTC
TRBJ1-2,TRBV29-1,-,TRBD1,CSAGQLYGYTF,TGCAGCGCGGGACAGCTCTATGGCTACACCTTC
TRBJ2-5,TRBV12-3/TRBV12-4,once,TRBD2,CASQQTSSETQYF,TGTGCCAGCCAACAGACTAGCTCGGAGACCCAGTACTTC
TRBJ1-4,TRBV29-1,many,-,CSAKTTTNEKLFF,TGCAGCGCGAAGACAACAACTAATGAAAAACTGTTTTTT
TRBJ1-2,TRBV6-2/TRBV6-3,few,-,CASSPAGKIGYGYTF,TGTGCCAGCAGCCCCGCGGGGAAGATTGGCTATGGCTACACCTTC
TRBJ2-1,TRBV12-3/TRBV12-4,many,-,CASSFRDEQFF,TGTGCCAGCAGTTTCAGAGATGAGCAGTTCTTC
TRBJ1-6,TRBV20-1,-,-,CSARDTGRINSPLHF,TGCAGTGCTAGAGATACGGGCCGAATTAATTCACCCCTCCACTTT
TRBJ2-5,TRBV6-5,few,-,CASSYQGGVKGTQYF,TGTGCCAGCAGTTACCAGGGCGGGGTAAAAGGGACCCAGTACTTC
TRBJ2-4,TRBV15,few,-,CATSPRPGGGLAKNIQYF,TGTGCCACCAGCCCCCGGCCAGGAGGCGGACTAGCCAAAAACATTCAGTACTTC
TRBJ2-3,TRBV5-5,few,TRBD2,CAGSIPGLAGGDTQYF,TGTGCCGGCAGCATCCCGGGACTAGCGGGGGGGGATACGCAGTATTTT
TRBJ2-7,TRBV5-6,many,TRBD1,CASSPSAGTAIPYEQYF,TGTGCCAGCAGCCCCTCCGCCGGGACAGCCATACCCTACGAGCAGTACTTC
TRBJ2-5,TRBV20-1,many,TRBD1,CSASLTGEETQYF,TGCAGTGCTAGCCTGACAGGGGAAGAGACCCAGTACTTC
TRBJ2-7,TRBV10-3,-,-,CAISKNSSHEQYF,TGTGCCATCAGTAAGAACTCGAGTCACGAGCAGTACTTC
TRBJ2-1,TRBV2,few,-,CASRGGGGEQFF,TGTGCCAGCAGAGGGGGGGGCGGGGAGCAGTTCTTC
TRBJ2-2,TRBV5-5,-,TRBD2,CASSSLAGVTNTGELFF,TGTGCCAGCAGCTCACTAGCGGGGGTGACGAACACCGGGGAGCTGTTTTTT
TRBJ1-1,TRBV3-1,-,-,CASSEKGDTEAFF,TGTGCCAGCAGCGAAAAGGGGGACACTGAAGCTTTCTTT
TRBJ2-1,TRBV19,-,-,CASSIGRGHEQFF,TGTGCCAGTAGTATAGGCAGGGGTCATGAGCAGTTCTTC
TRBJ1-1,TRBV7-8,-,-,CASSLGAGFLLGTEAFF,TGTGCCAGCAGCTTAGGTGCTGGGTTTCTGTTGGGCACTGAAGCTTTCTTT
TRBJ2-7,TRBV7-2,many,-,CASSLCWRASTSYEQYF,TGTGCCAGCAGCTTATGCTGGCGGGCGTCCACCTCCTACGAGCAGTACTTC
TRBJ2-5,TRBV28,-,-,CASSLEIEGETQYF,TGTGCCAGCAGTTTAGAGATTGAGGGAGAGACCCAGTACTTC
TRBJ1-2,TRBV18,many,-,CASSQTEDGYTF,TGTGCCAGCTCACAAACGGAAGATGGCTACACCTTC
TRBJ2-3,TRBV18,-,-,CASSPVLSTGTQYF,TGTGCCAGCTCACCTGTGCTTAGCACAGGTACGCAGTATTTT
TRBJ2-1,TRBV10-1,-,TRBD1,CASSPGQGIVKGNEQFF,TGCGCCAGCAGCCCTGGACAGGGGATTGTAAAGGGCAATGAGCAGTTCTTC
TRBJ1-5,TRBV27,-,TRBD1,CASSLRTGGDNQPQHF,TGTGCCAGCAGTCTAAGGACAGGGGGAGACAATCAGCCCCAGCATTTT
TRBJ2-1,TRBV4-3,many,TRBD2,CASSQDWAGGQNNEQFF,TGCGCCAGCAGCCAAGATTGGGCGGGGGGACAAAACAATGAGCAGTTCTTC
TRBJ2-3,TRBV7-2,many,-,CASLDTRRGFPRDTQYF,TGTGCCAGCTTGGATACTCGTCGCGGATTCCCAAGAGATACGCAGTATTTT
TRBJ1-5,TRBV7-9,-,-,CASSSGGSGQPQHF,TGTGCCAGCAGCTCTGGTGGGTCGGGTCAGCCCCAGCATTTT
TRBJ2-5,TRBV7-2,-,TRBD2,CASSPGRRGKEETQYF,TGTGCCAGCAGCCCGGGGAGGCGGGGGAAAGAAGAGACCCAGTACTTC
TRBJ1-4,TRBV7-2,many,-,CASSSNQGFGEKLFF,TGTGCCAGCAGCTCCAACCAGGGGTTCGGTGAAAAACTGTTTTTT
TRBJ2-7,TRBV7-2,many,TRBD2,CASSLAGLAASYNEQYF,TGTGCCAGCAGCTTAGCGGGACTAGCGGCTTCCTACAATGAGCAGTACTTC
TRBJ2-5,TRBV27,many,TRBD2,CASSPGGHRETQYF,TGTGCCAGCAGTCCGGGGGGGCATAGGGAGACCCAGTACTTC
TRBJ1-2,TRBV6-2/TRBV6-3,many,-,CASRKRDIYGYTF,TGTGCCAGCCGGAAGCGGGACATCTATGGCTACACCTTC
TRBJ2-3,TRBV12-3/TRBV12-4,-,-,CATEGEDTQYF,TGTGCCACCGAGGGGGAGGATACGCAGTATTTT
TRBJ1-2,TRBV28,-,-,CASSSGLWGYTF,TGTGCCAGCAGTTCAGGGTTGTGGGGCTACACCTTC
TRBJ2-2,TRBV6-2/TRBV6-3,-,-,CASIQRPTGELFF,TGTGCCAGCATCCAGCGCCCCACCGGGGAGCTGTTTTTT
TRBJ2-2,TRBV7-2,few,TRBD2,CASSRTSGANTGELFF,TGTGCCAGCAGCCGGACTAGCGGGGCCAACACCGGGGAGCTGTTTTTT
TRBJ2-1,TRBV7-2,-,-,CASSFAGTGLDEQFF,TGTGCCAGCAGCTTCGCCGGGACGGGGCTGGATGAGCAGTTCTTC
TRBJ2-1,TRBV6-2/TRBV6-3,many,TRBD2,CASSYSLIAGVEASSYNEQFF,TGTGCCAGCAGTTACTCGTTGATAGCGGGGGTAGAGGCAAGCTCCTACAATGAGCAGTTCTTC
TRBJ2-3,TRBV11-2,few,TRBD2,CASSLNRGGLPTDTQYF,TGTGCCAGCAGCTTAAACCGGGGGGGCCTACCTACAGATACGCAGTATTTT
TRBJ2-1,TRBV6-2/TRBV6-3,many,TRBD2,CASSPLGLAGKYNEQFF,TGTGCCAGCAGCCCCCTGGGACTAGCGGGAAAATACAATGAGCAGTTCTTC
TRBJ1-2,TRBV20-1,many,-,CSARHRANYGYTF,TGCAGTGCTAGGCACAGGGCTAACTATGGCTACACCTTC
TRBJ2-3,TRBV4-3,many,-,CASSQEARGSTDTQYF,TGCGCCAGCAGCCAAGAAGCAAGGGGGAGCACAGATACGCAGTATTTT
TRBJ2-7,TRBV5-1,many,TRBD2,CASNQPGSGVYEQYF,TGCGCCAGCAACCAGCCAGGTAGCGGGGTCTACGAGCAGTACTTC
TRBJ2-7,TRBV7-9,-,-,CASSLASARPSEQYF,TGTGCCAGCAGCTTAGCCTCGGCAAGGCCCTCCGAGCAGTACTTC
TRBJ1-5,TRBV20-1,-,-,CSARDLQLSNQPQHF,TGCAGTGCTAGAGATCTACAGCTTAGCAATCAGCCCCAGCATTTT
TRBJ2-2,TRBV5-6,-,TRBD1,CASSLGGQGSFGELFF,TGTGCCAGCAGCTTGGGGGGACAGGGATCGTTCGGGGAGCTGTTTTTT
TRBJ2-3,TRBV7-2,many,TRBD2,CASSPGGPTDTQYF,TGTGCCAGCAGCCCGGGGGGGCCCACAGATACGCAGTATTTT
TRBJ2-5,TRBV14,many,TRBD1,CASSRATGAHETQYF,TGTGCCAGCAGCCGGGCGACAGGGGCGCATGAGACCCAGTACTTC
TRBJ2-5,TRBV3-1,-,TRBD1,CARSQSPTGYQETQYF,TGTGCCCGCAGCCAAAGTCCGACAGGGTACCAAGAGACCCAGTACTTC
TRBJ1-2,TRBV7-9,once,-,CVSSLDRTTKRF,TGTGTCAGCAGCTTAGATCGGACTACCAAGCGGTTC